Listed below are T cell receptor beta chains from one sample, sequenced in a study of patients and donors after allogeneic stem cell transplantation. TCRdb used MiXCR to reprocess the RT-PCR reads, holding one entry per CDR3 protein. The sample includes 800,000 to 1,000,000 distinct CDR3 sequences, over 15% seen only once; the top ten take under 6.5%. The sequenced sample consisted of blood, either unsorted or a sorted T cell fraction (not recorded which). These receptors all come from a human donor who was either an allogeneic HSCT recipient or a stem cell or donor lymphocyte infusion donor (not recorded which). It is not recorded whose cells these are; they may come from a transplant donor. CDR3s include the opening cysteine and the closing phenylalanine or tryptophan.

J gene | V gene | CDR3 protein
TRBJ2-7 | TRBV9 | CASSVGDHSQQYF
TRBJ2-1 | TRBV11-3 | CASSLRLAGVYNEQFF
TRBJ1-2 | TRBV7-8 | CASSPHPDYGYTF
TRBJ2-3 | TRBV7-6 | CASSLEGGQGRDTQYF
TRBJ2-4 | TRBV9 | CASSLGTKGAKNIQYF
TRBJ2-5 | TRBV20-1 | CSARNTSGGLETQYF
TRBJ2-1 | TRBV7-9 | CASSLAQGLFLDEQFF
TRBJ2-5 | TRBV5-1 | CASSAYREKQETQYF
TRBJ2-5 | TRBV7-9 | CASSLVTGAETQYF
TRBJ1-1 | TRBV7-3 | CASSLYDSSGTEAFF
TRBJ1-5 | TRBV7-9 | CASSLESWQGDHPQHF
TRBJ2-1 | TRBV12-3/TRBV12-4 | CASTLFGGPYNEQFF
TRBJ2-5 | TRBV5-8 | CASSRVGAGETQYF
TRBJ2-1 | TRBV24-1 | CATSDLGRGLNEQFF
TRBJ1-5 | TRBV20-1 | CSASLSGGREARQPQHF
TRBJ2-1 | TRBV4-1 | CASSHTAVNEQFF
TRBJ2-5 | TRBV15 | CATSRTRGGRGVEETQYF
TRBJ2-1 | TRBV7-3 | CASSLGTGDNEQFF
TRBJ2-7 | TRBV7-6 | CASSRRAGGSYEQYF
TRBJ1-6 | TRBV5-6 | CASSLWGQGVGYYNSPLHF
TRBJ2-5 | TRBV7-9 | CASSLSSQNGGTQYF
TRBJ2-5 | TRBV7-7 | CASSLEGGPQETQYF
TRBJ2-1 | TRBV4-2 | CASSHTSGRSYNEQFF
TRBJ2-7 | TRBV20-1 | CSAMGLAENLAYEQYF
TRBJ2-5 | TRBV7-9 | CASSPSGGHQETQYF
TRBJ2-1 | TRBV20-1 | CSAVAGGLYNEQFF
TRBJ1-4 | TRBV2 | CASSEERTGLNEKLFF
TRBJ2-7 | TRBV7-2 | CASSTGRLGLYF
TRBJ2-1 | TRBV24-1 | CATSQAGGYNEQFF
TRBJ2-4 | TRBV11-3 | CASSWLQRIQYF
TRBJ2-3 | TRBV13 | CASSLSGLFSTDTQYF
TRBJ2-2 | TRBV2 | CASTSRGGAGELFF
TRBJ1-2 | TRBV11-2 | CASSLVPPRPTAPPNYGYTF
TRBJ2-1 | TRBV6-2/TRBV6-3 | CASSYPKTSGRNGNEQFF
TRBJ2-3 | TRBV5-6 | CASSLRVLDTQYF
TRBJ2-7 | TRBV6-5 | CASSYPGLAGGPFPYEQYF
TRBJ1-1 | TRBV5-1 | CASSIGKTNTEAFF
TRBJ2-4 | TRBV4-1 | CASSKLGLAANIQYF
TRBJ2-1 | TRBV2 | CASSPLASGGLGDEQFF
TRBJ2-2 | TRBV25-1 | CASGDRAGTGELFF
TRBJ2-7 | TRBV5-1 | CASRDSTYEQYF
TRBJ1-4 | TRBV5-1 | CASSLSGTPDEKLFF
TRBJ2-7 | TRBV18 | CATDRQSPYEQYF
TRBJ2-2 | TRBV20-1 | CSARVGQGAAGELFF
TRBJ2-1 | TRBV27 | CASSPYQGIGYNEQFF
TRBJ1-1 | TRBV29-1 | CSVVGTGGIVTEAFF
TRBJ1-1 | TRBV12-3/TRBV12-4 | CASNLGGGTEAFF
TRBJ1-5 | TRBV2 | CASSEGRTQPQHF
TRBJ2-3 | TRBV20-1 | CSARGERGRPTQYF
TRBJ2-2 | TRBV12-3/TRBV12-4 | CASSPSGSPGELFF
TRBJ1-5 | TRBV20-1 | CSASYGVSQPQHF
TRBJ1-1 | TRBV5-1 | CASSLMHSSNTEAFF